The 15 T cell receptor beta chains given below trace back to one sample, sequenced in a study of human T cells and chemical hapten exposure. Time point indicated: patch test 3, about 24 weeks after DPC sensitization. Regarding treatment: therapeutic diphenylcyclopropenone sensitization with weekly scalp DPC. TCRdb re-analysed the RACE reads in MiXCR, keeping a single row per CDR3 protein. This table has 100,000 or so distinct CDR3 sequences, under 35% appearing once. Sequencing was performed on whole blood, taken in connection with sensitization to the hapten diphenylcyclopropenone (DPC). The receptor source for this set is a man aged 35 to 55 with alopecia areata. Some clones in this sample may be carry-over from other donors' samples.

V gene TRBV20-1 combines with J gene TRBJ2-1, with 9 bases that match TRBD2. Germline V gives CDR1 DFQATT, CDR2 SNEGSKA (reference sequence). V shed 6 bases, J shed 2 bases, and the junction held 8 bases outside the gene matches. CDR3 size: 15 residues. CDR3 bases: TGCAGTGCAATGACTAGCGGACTTGCCTACAATGAGCAGTTCTTC. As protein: CSAMTSGLAYNEQFF.

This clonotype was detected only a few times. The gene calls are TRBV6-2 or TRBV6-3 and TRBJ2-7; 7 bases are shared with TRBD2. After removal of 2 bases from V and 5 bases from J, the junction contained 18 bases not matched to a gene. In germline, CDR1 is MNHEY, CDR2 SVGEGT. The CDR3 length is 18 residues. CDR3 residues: CASSYTRVSGPLGHEQYF. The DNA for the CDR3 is TGTGCCAGCAGTTACACCCGGGTTAGCGGGCCCCTGGGCCACGAGCAGTACTTC.

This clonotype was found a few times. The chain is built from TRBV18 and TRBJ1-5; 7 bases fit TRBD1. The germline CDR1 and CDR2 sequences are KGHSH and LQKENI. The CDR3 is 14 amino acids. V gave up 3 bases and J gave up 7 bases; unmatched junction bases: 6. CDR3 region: CASSPRQGEQPQHF. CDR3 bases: TGTGCCAGCTCACCTCGACAGGGAGAACAGCCCCAGCATTTT. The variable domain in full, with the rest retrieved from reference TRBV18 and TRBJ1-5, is NAGVMQNPRHLVRRRGQEARLRCSPMKGHSHVYWYRQLPEEGLKFMVYLQKENIIDESGMPKERFSAEFPKEGPSILRIQQVVRGDSAAYFCASSPRQGEQPQHFGDGTRLSIL.

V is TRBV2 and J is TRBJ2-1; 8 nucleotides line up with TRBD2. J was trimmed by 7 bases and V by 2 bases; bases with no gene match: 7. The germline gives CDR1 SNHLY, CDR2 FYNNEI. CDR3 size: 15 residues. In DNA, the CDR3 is TGTGCCAGCAGTGAAACTCCGGGACTAGAGAATGAGCAGTTCTTC. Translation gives CASSETPGLENEQFF.

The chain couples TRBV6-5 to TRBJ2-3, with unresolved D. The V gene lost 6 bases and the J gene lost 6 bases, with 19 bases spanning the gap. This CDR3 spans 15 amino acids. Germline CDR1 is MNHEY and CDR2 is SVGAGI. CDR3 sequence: CASRNWAGTPDTQYF. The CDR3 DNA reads TGTGCCAGCAGGAATTGGGCTGGCACCCCGGATACGCAGTATTTT.

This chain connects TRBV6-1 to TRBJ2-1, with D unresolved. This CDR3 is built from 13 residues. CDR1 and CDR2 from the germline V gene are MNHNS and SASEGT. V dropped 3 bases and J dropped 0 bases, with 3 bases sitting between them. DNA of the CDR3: TGTGCCAGCAGTGACAGCTCCTACAATGAGCAGTTCTTC. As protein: CASSDSSYNEQFF.

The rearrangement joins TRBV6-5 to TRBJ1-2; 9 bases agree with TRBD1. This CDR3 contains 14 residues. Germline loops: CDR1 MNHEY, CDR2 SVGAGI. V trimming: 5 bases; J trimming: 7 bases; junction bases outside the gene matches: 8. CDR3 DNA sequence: TGTGCCAGCAGTACCCCGGGACAGGGCGGTGGCTACACCTTC. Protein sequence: CASSTPGQGGGYTF.

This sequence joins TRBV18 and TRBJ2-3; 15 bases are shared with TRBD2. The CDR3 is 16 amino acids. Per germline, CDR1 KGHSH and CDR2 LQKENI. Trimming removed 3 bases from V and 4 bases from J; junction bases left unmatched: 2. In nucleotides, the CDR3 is TGTGCCAGCTCACCGGGGACTAGCGGGAGGCCAGATACGCAGTATTTT. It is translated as CASSPGTSGRPDTQYF.

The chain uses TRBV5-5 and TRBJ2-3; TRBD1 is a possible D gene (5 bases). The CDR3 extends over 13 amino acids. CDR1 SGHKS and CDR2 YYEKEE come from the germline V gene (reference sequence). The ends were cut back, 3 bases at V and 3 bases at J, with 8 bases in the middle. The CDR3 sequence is CASSWGRTDTQYF. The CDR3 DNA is TGTGCCAGCAGCTGGGGCAGAACAGATACGCAGTATTTT.

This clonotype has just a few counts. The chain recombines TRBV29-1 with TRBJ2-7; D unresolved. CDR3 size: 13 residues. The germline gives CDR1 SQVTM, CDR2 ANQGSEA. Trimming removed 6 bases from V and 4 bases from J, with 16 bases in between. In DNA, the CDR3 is TGCAGCGTCTTCGAGACTGCTCCTTACGAGCAGTACTTC. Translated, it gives CSVFETAPYEQYF.

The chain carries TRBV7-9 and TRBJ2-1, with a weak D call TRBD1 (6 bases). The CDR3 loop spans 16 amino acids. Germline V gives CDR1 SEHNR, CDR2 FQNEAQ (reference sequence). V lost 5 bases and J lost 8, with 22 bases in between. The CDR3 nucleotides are TGTGCCAGCAGCCAGGGCGTTGGGGGCGCTTACCATGAGCAGTTCTTC. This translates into CASSQGVGGAYHEQFF. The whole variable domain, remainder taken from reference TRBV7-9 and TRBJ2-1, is DTGVSQNPRHKITKRGQNVTFRCDPISEHNRLYWYRQTLGQGPEFLTYFQNEAQLEKSRLLSDRFSAERPKGSFSTLEIQRTEQGDSAMYLCASSQGVGGAYHEQFFGPGTRLTVL.

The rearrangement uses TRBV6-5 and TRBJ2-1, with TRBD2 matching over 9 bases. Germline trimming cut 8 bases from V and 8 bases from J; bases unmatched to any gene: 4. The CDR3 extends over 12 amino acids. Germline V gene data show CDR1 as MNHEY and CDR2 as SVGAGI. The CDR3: CASSSGIDEQFF. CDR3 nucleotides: TGTGCCAGCTCTAGCGGGATCGATGAGCAGTTCTTC.

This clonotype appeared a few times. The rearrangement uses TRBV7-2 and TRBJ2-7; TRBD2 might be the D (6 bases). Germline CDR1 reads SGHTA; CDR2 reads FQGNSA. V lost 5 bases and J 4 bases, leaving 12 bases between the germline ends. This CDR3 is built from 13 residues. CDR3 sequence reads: CASSAGTYYEQYV. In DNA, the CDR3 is TGTGCCAGCAGCGCCGGGACTTATTACGAGCAGTACGTC.

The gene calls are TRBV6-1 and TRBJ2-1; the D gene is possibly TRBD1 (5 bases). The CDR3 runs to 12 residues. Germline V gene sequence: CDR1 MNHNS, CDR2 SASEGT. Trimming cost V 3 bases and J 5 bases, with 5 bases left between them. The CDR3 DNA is TGTGCCAGCAGTGACAGGGACAATGAGCAGTTCTTC. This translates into CASSDRDNEQFF.

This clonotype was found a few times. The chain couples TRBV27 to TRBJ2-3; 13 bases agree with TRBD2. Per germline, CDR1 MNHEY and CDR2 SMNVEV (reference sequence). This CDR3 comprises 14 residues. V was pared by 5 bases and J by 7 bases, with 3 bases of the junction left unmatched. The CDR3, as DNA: TGTGCCAGCAGTCCGACTAGCGGGAGGCATACGCAGTATTTT. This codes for CASSPTSGRHTQYF.